This TCR beta chain stems from a study of shared clonotypes between healthy human individuals. Study background: Used for every donor were three CD4 naive, three CD4 memory, two CD8 naive and one CD8 memory plate. Findings of the study overall: Among donors, the sharing of clonotypes was expected to be influenced by sequencing depth.

Turning to this clone: Its antigen is unidentified. The sample has other DNA sequences that encode this CDR3 too.

Data came from immunoSEQ multiplex PCR; TCRdb stores just in-frame clones and leaves some out. The sample records millions of clones, more than 85% being singletons. CDR3 length: 15 residues. V lost 6 bases to trimming and J lost 0 bases; unmatched junction nucleotides: 4. CDR1 and CDR2 (germline): MNHNS, SASEGT. V gene TRBV6-1 combines with J gene TRBJ2-2; the match to TRBD1 covers 7 bases. The sample was naive CD4+ T cells from PBMCs. Noted subset: CD45RA+ positively selected. This clonotype originated in a man between 18 and 29 years old in good health. Some clones in this sample may be carry-over from other donors' samples. The CDR3 protein is CASSSGTANTGELFF. The CDR3 DNA reads as TGTGCCAGCAGCTCCGGGACAGCGAACACCGGGGAGCTGTTTTTT.